This T cell receptor (beta chain) was identified in a study of T cell repertoires in cytomegalovirus infection. For the study at large: An indication of both CMV infection and matching HLA type came from public TCR beta signatures.

V lost 0 bases and J lost 12, with 11 bases in between. There are 12 residues in the CDR3. The germline gives CDR1 LGHNA, CDR2 YSLEER. TCRdb redid the calling of the reads with MiXCR, one entry per CDR3 protein. Of hundreds of thousands of distinct CDR3 sequences listed, around 18% were seen once; the top ten hold approximately 10%. The chain combines TRBV4-3 with TRBJ1-2; weak D call: TRBD1 (5 bases). The clonotype comes from a human donor in good health (CMV status not recorded). Some clones in this sample may be carry-over from other donors' samples. The sample was PBMCs. CDR3 sequence reads: CASSQDQTEHTF. In nucleotides, the CDR3 is TGCGCCAGCAGCCAAGATCAGACAGAGCACACCTTC.